This T cell receptor beta chain was sequenced during a study of cytomegalovirus exposure and HLA in healthy donors. Study context: Both the approximately 120 validation repertoires and the 500 to 700 first-cohort repertoires used the same platform, as reported by a later analysis.

The germline V gene encodes CDR1 GTSNPN and CDR2 SVGIG (reference sequence). Trimming left V 1 base short and J 4 bases short, with 10 bases between. This CDR3 has 13 amino acids. Generated by immunoSEQ multiplex PCR, the TCRdb table keeps only in-frame clones and is missing some. This table holds 250,000 to 300,000 clones, 90% found once. Sequencing was done on a sample of PBMCs. The J gene is TRBJ1-2, the V gene TRBV30; a weak D match, TRBD1 (5 bases). This sequence was found in a woman between 18 and 30 years old in good health and CMV-seronegative. The CDR3 DNA follows: TGTGCCTGGAGTGAGGGGATTAGCTATGGCTACACCTTC. It codes for CAWSEGISYGYTF. Filled out from reference TRBV30 and TRBJ1-2, the complete variable domain reads SQTIHQWPATLVQPVGSPLSLECTVEGTSNPNLYWYRQAAGRGLQLLFYSVGIGQISSEVPQNLSASRPQDRQFILSSKKLLLSDSGFYLCAWSEGISYGYTFGSGTRLTVV.